A single sample is the source of the 21 T cell receptor beta chains below, sequenced in a study of shared clonotypes between healthy human individuals. Sequencing was performed with immunoSEQ multiplex PCR; in TCRdb, only in-frame clones are kept and a portion is missing. The table has a few million clones, around 95% seen once; the top ten hold less than 2%. Terminally differentiated effector memory CD45RA+ cells were left out of the naive CD8 fraction, which was CD45RO-negative and positively selected for CCR7. The material sequenced was naive CD8+ T cells from PBMCs. The receptor set was obtained from a man aged 18 to 30 in good health. Some clones in this sample may be carry-over from other donors' samples.

The genes are TRBV2 and TRBJ1-2; D not resolved. The CDR3 covers 10 residues. V lost 5 bases, J lost 2 bases, and 0 bases lay in between. Germline V gene sequence: CDR1 SNHLY, CDR2 FYNNEI. The CDR3 loop is CASSNYGYTF. CDR3 in DNA: TGTGCCAGCAGTAACTATGGCTACACCTTC.

The V and J genes are TRBV11-2 and TRBJ2-5, with 7 bases matching TRBD1. The CDR3 loop spans 15 amino acids. J gave up 2 bases and V 5 bases, and 8 bases lay outside the gene matches. Germline V gives CDR1 SGHAT, CDR2 FQNNGV. This CDR3 is CASSQGVERQETQYF. The CDR3 bases are TGTGCCAGCAGCCAGGGGGTAGAAAGACAAGAGACCCAGTACTTC.

As concerns this clone: The same CDR3 can be traced to other DNA sequences in this sample. V and J are TRBV7-6 and TRBJ2-3, with D tentatively TRBD2 (5 bases). The CDR3 has 13 residues. The germline CDR1 and CDR2 sequences are SGHVS and FNYEAQ. Trimming shortened V by 8 bases and J by 3 bases, and 12 bases separated the two germline ends. The CDR3 coding sequence is TGTGCCAGCTCTCGGGGTCGGACAGATACGCAGTATTTT. Encoded protein: CASSRGRTDTQYF.

The rearrangement links TRBV25-1 to TRBJ1-5; TRBD1 matches 7 bases. CDR1 is MGHDK and CDR2 is SYGVNS in the germline V gene. V was pared by 3 bases and J by 5 bases, with 1 base of the junction left unmatched. This CDR3 spans 13 amino acids. Here the CDR3 reads CASSDTGDQPQHF. CDR3 coding DNA: TGTGCCAGCAGTGACACAGGGGATCAGCCCCAGCATTTT.

The rearrangement joins TRBV4-1 to TRBJ1-4, with 10 bases lining up with TRBD1. V dropped 4 bases and J dropped 4; count of bases not matched to a gene: 18. Germline values: CDR1 MGHRA, CDR2 YSYEKL. This CDR3 has 20 residues. CDR3 coding DNA: TGCGCCAGCAGCCCGTCCGAAAGGGACAGGGGTAGTGATTATAATGAAAAACTGTTTTTT. It encodes CASSPSERDRGSDYNEKLFF.

The rearrangement uses TRBV10-3 and TRBJ2-5; no reliable D call. CDR1 ENHRY and CDR2 SYGVKD come from the germline V gene. The CDR3 loop spans 14 amino acids. V was pared by 3 bases and J by 2 bases, with 10 bases between. CDR3 in DNA: TGTGCCATCAGTGATCCGACTGAACAAGAGACCCAGTACTTC. It translates to CAISDPTEQETQYF.

The gene calls are TRBV9 and TRBJ1-2, with D possibly matching TRBD1 (5 bases). The germline V gene has CDR1 SGDLS and CDR2 YYNGEE. The ends were cut back, 4 bases at V and 0 bases at J, with 10 bases in the middle. This CDR3 is built from 14 residues. The DNA of the CDR3 is TGTGCCAGCAGCAAGACACAGGCTAACTATGGCTACACCTTC. This sequence encodes CASSKTQANYGYTF. Full variable domain (missing parts from reference TRBV9 and TRBJ1-2): DSGVTQTPKHLITATGQRVTLRCSPRSGDLSVYWYQQSLDQGLQFLIQYYNGEERAKGNILERFSAQQFPDLHSELNLSSLELGDSALYFCASSKTQANYGYTFGSGTRLTVV.

This chain joins TRBV10-3 and TRBJ2-1, with D tentatively TRBD1 (7 bases). Germline V gene sequence: CDR1 ENHRY, CDR2 SYGVKD. This CDR3 contains 13 residues. Trimming stripped 10 bases from V and 5 bases from J, with 15 bases between. The CDR3 sequence: CATAGQINNEQFF. Written as DNA, the CDR3 is TGTGCCACTGCGGGACAGATAAACAATGAGCAGTTCTTC.

V is TRBV5-6 and J is TRBJ1-5, with unresolved D. Trimming left V 1 base short and J 3 bases short, with 14 bases between. This CDR3 spans 16 amino acids. Germline-derived CDR1 and CDR2 are SGHDT and YYEEEE. CDR3 sequence (DNA): TGTGCCAGCAGCTTGACCGTGATCGGGTCCAATCAGCCCCAGCATTTT. It specifies CASSLTVIGSNQPQHF.

V and J are TRBV5-5 and TRBJ2-7; D is possibly TRBD1 (6 bases). Germline assignment: CDR1 SGHKS and CDR2 YYEKEE (reference sequence). This CDR3 region has 14 residues. Trimming cost V 0 bases and J 3 bases, with 10 bases left between them. For the CDR3, the DNA is TGTGCCAGCAGCTTGGCCAGGGGTGGCTACGAGCAGTACTTC. Protein product: CASSLARGGYEQYF.

V usage is TRBV6-5 and J usage is TRBJ1-1; no reliable D call. Deletions cut 2 bases from V and 6 bases from J, with 10 bases between. Germline V gene data show CDR1 as MNHEY and CDR2 as SVGAGI. This CDR3 is 13 amino acids long. CDR3 nucleotide sequence: TGTGCCAGCAGTTACCAGGACTGGGCTGAAGCTTTCTTT. Translated: CASSYQDWAEAFF.

J is TRBJ2-1 and V is TRBV11-2; D remains unclear. This CDR3 comprises 12 residues. The germline V gene has CDR1 SGHAT and CDR2 FQNNGV. V was clipped by 5 bases and J by 8 bases, with 10 bases between them. The CDR3 region is CASSRIQDEQFF. The CDR3 bases are TGTGCCAGCAGCAGAATTCAGGATGAGCAGTTCTTC.

The chain links TRBV4-1 to TRBJ2-5; TRBD1 matches at 8 bases. V lost 0 bases, J lost 11 bases, and 8 bases stayed unmatched. The CDR3 totals 14 residues. From germline, CDR1 is MGHRA and CDR2 YSYEKL. The CDR3 nucleotides are TGCGCCAGCAGCCAAGAATACAGGGGGGTACAGCAGTACTTC. Its translation: CASSQEYRGVQQYF.

The chain is built from TRBV7-9 and TRBJ1-2; TRBD1 agrees at 9 bases. There are 14 residues in the CDR3. Per the germline V gene, CDR1 is SEHNR and CDR2 is FQNEAQ (reference sequence). V shed 5 bases and J 4 bases; nucleotides not matched to a gene: 5. CDR3 region: CASSTGQGGYGYTF. CDR3 DNA sequence: TGTGCCAGCAGCACGGGACAGGGAGGCTATGGCTACACCTTC.

This clone is a singleton in its sample. The chain is built from TRBV4-1 and TRBJ2-1, with D uncertain. The CDR3 spans 19 residues. The ends were cut back, 0 bases at V and 5 bases at J, with 23 bases in the middle. Germline V lookup: CDR1 MGHRA, CDR2 YSYEKL. This chain's CDR3 is CASSQDFRDSTMRNNEQFF. The CDR3 nucleotides read TGCGCCAGCAGCCAAGACTTTCGCGATAGCACCATGCGTAACAATGAGCAGTTCTTC.

The rearrangement uses TRBV5-6 and TRBJ2-5; 10 nucleotides match TRBD2. With V trimmed by 4 bases and J by 5 bases, 11 bases remained unmatched. Looked up from germline, CDR1 is SGHDT and CDR2 is YYEEEE. This CDR3 contains 16 residues. CDR3 amino acids: CASSDWGLAGVETQYF. CDR3 bases: TGTGCCAGCAGCGACTGGGGGCTAGCGGGAGTTGAGACCCAGTACTTC. The full variable domain, its missing parts supplied by reference TRBV5-6 and TRBJ2-5, is DAGVTQSPTHLIKTRGQQVTLRCSPKSGHDTVSWYQQALGQGPQFIFQYYEEEERQRGNFPDRFSGHQFPNYSSELNVNALLLGDSALYLCASSDWGLAGVETQYFGPGTRLLVL.

The rearrangement uses TRBV27 and TRBJ2-1; TRBD2 matches at 7 bases. The germline gives CDR1 MNHEY, CDR2 SMNVEV (reference sequence). The CDR3 has 17 amino acids. V trimming: 7 bases; J trimming: 9 bases; junction bases outside the gene matches: 21. The CDR3 nucleotides are TGTGCCAGCACCCCATGGGGGGGTGGGAGGGCCACACTTGAGCAGTTCTTC. This gives the protein CASTPWGGGRATLEQFF.

This clone was counted a few times. The chain combines TRBV4-1 with TRBJ1-5; 7 bases fit TRBD1. Germline V gene data show CDR1 as MGHRA and CDR2 as YSYEKL. CDR3 length: 14 amino acids. Germline trimming cut 2 bases from V and 7 bases from J; bases unmatched to any gene: 5. CDR3 DNA: TGCGCCAGCAGCCAAATGACAGGGCTACAGCCCCAGCATTTT. This gives the protein CASSQMTGLQPQHF.

The gene calls are TRBV4-1 and TRBJ2-1, with a possible D match to TRBD2 (6 bases). This CDR3 is 15 amino acids long. Trimming took off 4 bases at V and 2 bases at J, with 12 bases between the two ends. Germline V gives CDR1 MGHRA, CDR2 YSYEKL. The CDR3 region is CASSPGLTTYNEQFF. The CDR3 DNA reads as TGCGCCAGCAGCCCGGGACTTACCACCTACAATGAGCAGTTCTTC.

This clone showed up just once. The V gene is TRBV28, the J gene TRBJ2-6, with D hard to call. V gave up 7 bases and J gave up 0 bases, with 13 bases separating them. The CDR3 has 16 amino acids. Per the germline V gene, CDR1 is MDHEN and CDR2 is SYDVKM. CDR3 protein: CASTKLPVSGANVLTF. DNA of the CDR3: TGTGCCAGCACCAAACTCCCAGTCTCTGGGGCCAACGTCCTGACTTTC. Full variable domain (outside the CDR3, taken from reference TRBV28 and TRBJ2-6): DVKVTQSSRYLVKRTGEKVFLECVQDMDHENMFWYRQDPGLGLRLIYFSYDVKMKEKGDIPEGYSVSREKKERFSLILESASTNQTSMYLCASTKLPVSGANVLTFGAGSRLTVL.

The gene calls are TRBV28 and TRBJ1-1; 9 bases map to TRBD1. CDR1 MDHEN and CDR2 SYDVKM come from the germline V gene. Trimming took 2 bases from V and 7 from J; bases not matched to a gene: 5. The CDR3 is 14 amino acids. In DNA form, the CDR3 reads TGTGCCAGCAGTTTAACCGGGACAGGGATTGAAGCTTTCTTT. This encodes CASSLTGTGIEAFF.